This T cell receptor beta chain was sequenced for a study of T cells in Graves' hyperthyroidism and ophthalmopathy. Clinical symptoms, serum thyroxine, TRAb, thyroid ultrasound and orbital computed tomography established diagnosis. V was cut by 4 bases and J by 3 bases, with 12 bases left in between. The CDR3 totals 15 residues. It was RNA transcripts that yielded the amplified TCR beta CDR3 regions. The HTBI primer set served for first-round RT-PCR of the TCR CDR3. TCRdb ran MiXCR on the multiplex PCR reads and lists one entry per CDR3 protein. The data show approximately 220,000 distinct CDR3 sequences, 15% to 20% seen once. This clonotype appeared many times.

The chain recombines TRBV12-3 or TRBV12-4 with TRBJ2-2; D may be TRBD1 or TRBD2 (5 bases each). The source material was blood. The receptor was isolated from a man between 40 and 49 years old with Graves' hyperthyroidism. The CDR3 DNA follows: TGTGCCAGCAGTTCAACCGGGACCTACACCGGGGAGCTGTTTTTT. This sequence encodes CASSSTGTYTGELFF.